One sample yielded the 16 T cell receptor beta chains listed below, sequenced in a study of blood T cell repertoires in COVID-19. The method was immunoSEQ multiplex PCR; TCRdb's version includes in-frame clones alone and lacks a portion of them. In the table there are about 99,000 clones, approximately 84% of which are singletons. Sequenced sample: peripheral blood. The origin of the receptors is a human donor in a cohort sampled during active or convalescent COVID-19.

Regarding this clone: Within the sample, other DNA sequences also encode this same CDR3. The V gene is TRBV9, the J gene TRBJ1-5, with a weak D call TRBD1 (5 bases). This CDR3 comprises 14 residues. Per the germline V gene, CDR1 is SGDLS and CDR2 is YYNGEE. V was pared by 0 bases and J by 5 bases, with 9 bases between. The CDR3 nucleotides are TGTGCCAGCAGCGTAGGATCGGGGGATCAGCCCCAGCATTTT. Translation: CASSVGSGDQPQHF.

V and J are TRBV27 and TRBJ1-1; D not resolved. The length of the CDR3 is 14 residues. V lost 5 bases to trimming and J lost 4 bases, with 14 bases between them. Germline values: CDR1 MNHEY, CDR2 SMNVEV (reference sequence). CDR3 bases: TGTGCCAGCAGTCCCGGAAGGGAGGTCACTGAAGCTTTCTTT. Translated, it gives CASSPGREVTEAFF.

V usage is TRBV10-3 and J usage is TRBJ2-7; a weak D match, TRBD1 (6 bases). The CDR3 runs to 15 residues. Germline CDR1 is ENHRY and CDR2 is SYGVKD. V lost 3 bases and J 0 bases, leaving 12 bases between the germline ends. The CDR3 DNA follows: TGTGCCATCAGTGAAGGGCAGGGGTCCTCCTACGAGCAGTACTTC. It specifies CAISEGQGSSYEQYF.

The chain uses TRBV6-5 and TRBJ1-1, with D maybe TRBD1 (6 bases). CDR1 is MNHEY and CDR2 is SVGAGI in the germline V gene. The CDR3 extends over 14 amino acids. Trimming removed 4 bases from V and 2 bases from J, with 11 bases in between. This CDR3 is CASSSWTVNTEAFF. DNA of the CDR3: TGTGCCAGCAGTTCCTGGACAGTCAACACTGAAGCTTTCTTT.

This clone is a singleton in its sample. The rearrangement uses TRBV4-1 and TRBJ2-2, with 8 nucleotides matching TRBD1. Germline CDR1 and CDR2: MGHRA and YSYEKL. Trimming at V came to 3 bases and at J to 4 bases, leaving 4 bases not matched to a gene. This CDR3 has 15 amino acids. This chain's CDR3 is CASSQRQGSTGELFF. The CDR3 DNA sequence: TGCGCCAGCAGCCAGCGACAGGGGAGCACCGGGGAGCTGTTTTTT.

In its sample, this clone was seen once. The chain carries TRBV19 and TRBJ1-1, with TRBD1 identical over 7 bases. With V trimmed by 4 bases and J by 2 bases, 4 bases remained unmatched. The germline gives CDR1 LNHDA, CDR2 SQIVND (reference sequence). This CDR3 spans 14 amino acids. As DNA, the CDR3 is TGTGCCAGTAGTAAGGGGGCGAGCAACACTGAAGCTTTCTTT. It is translated as CASSKGASNTEAFF.

The V call is TRBV9, the J call TRBJ1-3, with TRBD1 matching 7 bases. The germline V gene encodes CDR1 SGDLS and CDR2 YYNGEE. The CDR3 length is 21 residues. The junction had 22 bases not matched to a gene; V was cut back by 4 bases and J by 0 bases. The CDR3 here is CASSSPPGQSRDWDSGNTIYF. CDR3 bases: TGTGCCAGCAGCTCTCCCCCGGGACAGAGCAGAGATTGGGACTCTGGAAACACCATATATTTT.

This clone has only a few counts. The chain employs TRBV5-6 and TRBJ1-2; 7 bases agree with TRBD1. The germline gives CDR1 SGHDT, CDR2 YYEEEE. Unmatched junction bases numbered 5, after V lost 1 base and J lost 8 bases. This CDR3 region has 13 residues. The CDR3 region is CASSLYQGVGYTF. CDR3 in DNA: TGTGCCAGCAGCTTGTACCAGGGGGTCGGCTACACCTTC.

The chain uses TRBV5-1 and TRBJ1-1; TRBD1 matches 8 bases. Germline V gene sequence: CDR1 SGHRS, CDR2 YFSETQ. This CDR3 region has 13 residues. Trimming removed 5 bases from V and 4 bases from J; junction bases left unmatched: 4. As DNA, the CDR3 is TGCGCCAGCAGTAGGACAGGGACCACTGAAGCTTTCTTT. Its protein is CASSRTGTTEAFF.

The chain links TRBV5-5 to TRBJ2-7, with 11 bases fitting TRBD1. V trimming: 7 bases; J trimming: 3 bases; junction bases outside the gene matches: 6. Germline assignment: CDR1 SGHKS and CDR2 YYEKEE (reference sequence). This CDR3 has 14 amino acids. The CDR3 DNA reads as TGTGCCAGCGGTGGGGGACAGGGGGACTACGAGCAGTACTTC. Translation gives CASGGGQGDYEQYF.

The chain couples TRBV28 to TRBJ2-1; perhaps TRBD1 as D (5 bases). This CDR3 comprises 15 residues. The ends were cut back, 6 bases at V and 0 bases at J, with 12 bases in the middle. Germline V gives CDR1 MDHEN, CDR2 SYDVKM. The CDR3 loop reads CASSPPQGSYNEQFF. The DNA of the CDR3 is TGTGCCAGCAGCCCCCCCCAGGGCTCCTACAATGAGCAGTTCTTC.

CDR3 DNA sequence: TGTGCCAGTAGTACCTTTACAGGGAACGCTTCACCCCTCCACTTT. Amino acid sequence: CASSTFTGNASPLHF. The rearrangement links TRBV19 to TRBJ1-6; a possible D gene is TRBD1 (6 bases). The CDR3 contains 15 residues. V dropped 4 bases and J dropped 9 bases, with 16 bases sitting between them. Germline CDR1 is LNHDA and CDR2 is SQIVND (reference sequence). Variable domain in full (rest from reference TRBV19 and TRBJ1-6): DGGITQSPKYLFRKEGQNVTLSCEQNLNHDAMYWYRQDPGQGLRLIYYSQIVNDFQKGDIAEGYSVSREKKESFPLTVTSAQKNPTAFYLCASSTFTGNASPLHFGNGTRLTVT.

This chain connects TRBV9 to TRBJ2-1; TRBD2 aligns across 9 bases. The J segment lost 1 base and the V segment lost 0 bases, leaving 14 bases of the junction unmatched. This CDR3 is built from 20 residues. Per the germline V gene, CDR1 is SGDLS and CDR2 is YYNGEE. CDR3 region: CASSVVVRAGGPRSYNEQFF. CDR3 sequence (DNA): TGTGCCAGCAGCGTAGTAGTTCGAGCGGGGGGCCCAAGGTCCTACAATGAGCAGTTCTTC.

The chain combines TRBV11-3 with TRBJ1-2; 7 nucleotides line up with TRBD1. The CDR3 length is 13 residues. The junction had 3 bases not matched to a gene; V was cut back by 6 bases and J by 2 bases. The germline V gene has CDR1 SGHNT and CDR2 YENEEA. The CDR3 spells CASRPGGNYGYTF. CDR3 DNA sequence: TGTGCCAGCAGGCCAGGGGGGAACTATGGCTACACCTTC. Full variable domain (outside the CDR3, taken from reference TRBV11-3 and TRBJ1-2): EAGVVQSPRYKIIEKKQPVAFWCNPISGHNTLYWYLQNLGQGPELLIRYENEEAVDDSQLPKDRFSAERLKGVDSTLKIQPAELGDSAVYLCASRPGGNYGYTFGSGTRLTVV.

This clone has more than one count but fewer than ten. The rearrangement joins TRBV19 to TRBJ2-1; 15 nucleotides agree with TRBD2. The V gene end was trimmed by 5 bases and the J gene end by 6 bases; junction bases not matched to a gene: 11. Germline loops: CDR1 LNHDA, CDR2 SQIVND (reference sequence). The CDR3 is made up of 18 amino acids. The CDR3 region has the DNA TGTGCCAGTAGTCTCGACGGACTAGCGGGGGGGCGGCCCAATGAGCAGTTCTTC. Its protein product is CASSLDGLAGGRPNEQFF.

This clone turned up a few times. The sample holds other DNA sequences that translate to the same CDR3. The chain employs TRBV27 and TRBJ1-2; TRBD1 might be the D (6 bases). Germline V gene data show CDR1 as MNHEY and CDR2 as SMNVEV (reference sequence). The CDR3 is made up of 13 amino acids. V shed 8 bases and J shed 5 bases, with 15 bases lying between them. The CDR3 nucleotides are TGTGCCAGCCGACCGCAGGGGCCGTATGGCTACACCTTC. Amino acids: CASRPQGPYGYTF.